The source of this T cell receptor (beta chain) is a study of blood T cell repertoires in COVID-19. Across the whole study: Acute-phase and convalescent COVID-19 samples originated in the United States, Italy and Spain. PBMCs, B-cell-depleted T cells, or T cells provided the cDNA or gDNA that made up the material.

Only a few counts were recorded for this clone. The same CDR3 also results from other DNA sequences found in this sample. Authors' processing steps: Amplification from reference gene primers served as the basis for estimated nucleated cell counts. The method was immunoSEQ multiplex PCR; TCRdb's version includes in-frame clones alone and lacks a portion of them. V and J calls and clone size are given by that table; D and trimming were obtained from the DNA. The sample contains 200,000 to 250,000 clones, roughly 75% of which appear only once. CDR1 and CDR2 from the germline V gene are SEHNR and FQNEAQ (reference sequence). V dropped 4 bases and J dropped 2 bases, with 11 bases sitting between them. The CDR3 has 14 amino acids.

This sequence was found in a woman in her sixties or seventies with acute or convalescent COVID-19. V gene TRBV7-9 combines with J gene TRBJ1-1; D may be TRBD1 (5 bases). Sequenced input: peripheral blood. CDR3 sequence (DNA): TGTGCCAGCAGCTCTACAGGCGTAAACACTGAAGCTTTCTTT. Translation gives CASSSTGVNTEAFF.